What follows is one T cell receptor (beta chain) and its context. The specificity of this receptor is unknown. The data were taken from a study of monozygotic twins with inflammatory bowel disease (dated by TCRdb to between 2018 and 2021). Study-level background: In total, 28 monozygotic twin pairs made up the full study: 19 Danish pairs, all IBD-discordant, plus nine German pairs, of which four were IBD-concordant and five were IBD-discordant. The search for disease-associated traits relied mainly on comparing, within discordant pairs, IBD patients with their genetically identical healthy co-twins. Each individual had, on average, about 151 000 unique TCRalpha sequences and 181 000 unique TCRbeta sequences available for analysis.

The protocol used for the library was 5' RACE. Each TCR library was prepared from roughly 3.5 ug of total RNA. For each sample, cDNA synthesis with SMARTScribe reverse transcriptase was split into eight separate reactions. During cDNA synthesis, unique molecular identifiers containing a 6-nucleotide sample barcode were introduced by template switching. Two nested PCRs of roughly 16 and 10 cycles amplified the TCRalpha and TCRbeta cDNA, and bead purification followed each PCR. Before amplification, the cDNA was both treated with uracil DNA-glycosylase and purified with the QIAquick PCR purification kit. In the second PCR, Illumina TruSeq-compatible adapters and sample-specific barcodes were added. TapeStation and Qubit were used to check library quality and concentration, and 4.5 to 5 ng of each library was pooled. Sequencing of the pooled libraries was done on an Illumina HiSeq2500 single-index Rapid Run using custom sequencing primers and 2 x 100 bp reads. Per the source publication's procedure: PCR and sequencing errors were corrected by UMI-based consensus assembly using MiGEC version 1.2.6. MiXCR version 2.1.1 was used for V(D)J alignment, clonotype assembly and CDR3 extraction. Normalisation of gene usage, clonotype sharing and MAIT/NKT TCR abundance was achieved by analysing the top 1000, 10 000 and 20 000 clonotypes per sample. Diversity was computed as the inverse Simpson index with the vegan R package after downsampling to 27 000 UMIs. Paired Mann-Whitney U tests were applied to discordant twin pairs, and Benjamini-Hochberg correction was used for multiple testing. TCRdb reprocessed the reads, and each CDR3 protein sequence is entered once, without DNA. The authors' filters were not applied to this entry. The sample table holds fewer than 400,000 distinct CDR3 sequences. Roughly 5.3% of the sample comes from the top ten.

Beyond this particular receptor, the publication reports: Fewer clonotypes were shared with other individuals by IBD patients than by healthy twins, most markedly in patients showing signs of disease activity. The results gave no support for a single strong signal or clonotype linked to IBD. Concordant and discordant twins showed no difference in repertoire similarity, possibly because of limited statistical power. Measured by the inverse Simpson index, TCRbeta repertoire diversity was lower in IBD patients than in their healthy co-twins. Distinction between different T cell subtypes could not be achieved in the analysis. Differing immunosuppressive treatments among patients may have added background noise and inter-individual variability to the repertoires.

From each donor, a roughly 2.5 ml peripheral blood sample was collected into PAXgene tubes and stored at -80 degrees C. Without any T cell sorting, total RNA was extracted from whole blood using the PAXgene blood miRNA kit on an automated QIAcube. Peripheral blood from monozygotic twin pairs concordant or discordant for inflammatory bowel disease was subjected to deep TCRalpha and TCRbeta repertoire profiling with unique molecular barcoding. Smoking habits were recorded for all twin pairs, with individuals classified as current, former or never smokers. The receptor was derived from a human donor with ulcerative colitis or Crohn's disease, or a healthy co-twin of an affected twin (not recorded which). Sequencing was carried out using blood.

The CDR3 is CASSPHSGGADTQYF. Recombination connected TRBV2 to TRBJ2-3; the TRBD2 assignment by TCRdb is unverifiable without DNA. There are 15 amino acids in the CDR3, from cysteine to phenylalanine inclusive. No DNA appears here. The germline V gene supplies CDR1 SNHLY and CDR2 FYNNEI. The CDR3 plus the reference TRBV2 and TRBJ2-3 genes for the other parts give the full variable domain: EPEVTQTPSHQVTQMGQEVILRCVPISNHLYFYWYRQILGQKVEFLVSFYNNEISEKSEIFDDQFSVERPDGSNFTLKIRSTKLEDSAMYFCASSPHSGGADTQYFGPGTRLTVL.